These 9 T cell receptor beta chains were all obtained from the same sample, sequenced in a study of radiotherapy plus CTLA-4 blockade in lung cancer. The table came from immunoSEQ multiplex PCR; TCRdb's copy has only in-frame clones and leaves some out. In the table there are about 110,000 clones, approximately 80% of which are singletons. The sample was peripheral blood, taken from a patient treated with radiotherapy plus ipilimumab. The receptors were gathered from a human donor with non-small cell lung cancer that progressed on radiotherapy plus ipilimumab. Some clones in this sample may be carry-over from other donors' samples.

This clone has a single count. Written as DNA, the CDR3 is TGTGCCAGCAGCTTAGGTAGCGGGGGGACGCTAAAAACCTACGAGCAGTACTTC. Amino acid sequence: CASSLGSGGTLKTYEQYF. The V call is TRBV7-9, the J call TRBJ2-7, with 10 nucleotides matching TRBD2. The CDR3 loop spans 18 amino acids. The ends lost 1 base at V and 2 bases at J; junction bases unmatched: 11. Germline assignment: CDR1 SEHNR and CDR2 FQNEAQ (reference sequence).

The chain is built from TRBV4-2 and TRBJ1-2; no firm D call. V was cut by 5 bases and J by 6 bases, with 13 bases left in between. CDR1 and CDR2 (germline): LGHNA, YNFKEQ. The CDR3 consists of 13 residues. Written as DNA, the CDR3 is TGTGCCAGCAGCATACCAGGAAGGGATGGCTACACCTTC. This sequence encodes CASSIPGRDGYTF.

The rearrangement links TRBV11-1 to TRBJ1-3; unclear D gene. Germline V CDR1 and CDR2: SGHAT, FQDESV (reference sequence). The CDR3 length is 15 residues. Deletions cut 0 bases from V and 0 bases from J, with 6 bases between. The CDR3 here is CASSLAGDSGNTIYF. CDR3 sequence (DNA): TGTGCCAGCAGCTTAGCCGGGGACTCTGGAAACACCATATATTTT. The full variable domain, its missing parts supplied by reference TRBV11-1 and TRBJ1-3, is EAEVAQSPRYKITEKSQAVAFWCDPISGHATLYWYRQILGQGPELLVQFQDESVVDDSQLPKDRFSAERLKGVDSTLKIQPAELGDSAMYLCASSLAGDSGNTIYFGEGSWLTVV.

The CDR3 sequence: CASSLDFQGGLDEQFF. The DNA for the CDR3 is TGTGCCAGCAGCTTAGATTTTCAGGGGGGCCTGGATGAGCAGTTCTTC. The chain uses TRBV11-1 and TRBJ2-1, with TRBD1 as a possible D gene (7 bases). This CDR3 is built from 16 residues. V lost 1 base and J 8 bases, leaving 18 bases between the germline ends. Per the germline V gene, CDR1 is SGHAT and CDR2 is FQDESV (reference sequence).

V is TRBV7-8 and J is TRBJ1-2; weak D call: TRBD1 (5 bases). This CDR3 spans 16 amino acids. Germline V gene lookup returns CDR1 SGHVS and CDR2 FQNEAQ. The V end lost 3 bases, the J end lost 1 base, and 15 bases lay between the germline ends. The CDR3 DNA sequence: TGTGCCAGCAGCTTCGCCGGGGGGTTCTATAACTATGGCTACACCTTC. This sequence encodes CASSFAGGFYNYGYTF.

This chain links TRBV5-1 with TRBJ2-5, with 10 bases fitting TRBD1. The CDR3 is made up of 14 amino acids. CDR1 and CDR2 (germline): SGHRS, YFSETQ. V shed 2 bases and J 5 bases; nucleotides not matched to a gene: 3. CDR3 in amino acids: CASSFMGQGETQYF. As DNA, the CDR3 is TGCGCCAGCAGCTTTATGGGACAGGGGGAGACCCAGTACTTC.

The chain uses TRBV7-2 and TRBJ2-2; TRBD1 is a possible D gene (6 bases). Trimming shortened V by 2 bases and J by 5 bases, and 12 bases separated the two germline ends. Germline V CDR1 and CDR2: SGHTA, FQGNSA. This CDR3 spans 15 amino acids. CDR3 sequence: CASSLQLTGTGELFF. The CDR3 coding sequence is TGTGCCAGCAGCTTACAACTGACAGGTACCGGGGAGCTGTTTTTT.

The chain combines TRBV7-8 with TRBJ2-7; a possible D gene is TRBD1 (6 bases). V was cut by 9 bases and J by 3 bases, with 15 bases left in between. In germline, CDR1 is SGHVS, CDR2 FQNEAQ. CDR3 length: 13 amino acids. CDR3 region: CARRGSPVYEQYF. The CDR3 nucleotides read TGTGCCAGGAGGGGGTCGCCGGTCTACGAGCAGTACTTC.

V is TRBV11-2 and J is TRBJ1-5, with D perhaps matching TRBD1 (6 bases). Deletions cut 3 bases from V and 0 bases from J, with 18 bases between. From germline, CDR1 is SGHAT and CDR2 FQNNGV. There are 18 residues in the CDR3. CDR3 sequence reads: CASSFTAGTPNSNQPQHF. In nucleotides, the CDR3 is TGTGCCAGCAGCTTTACCGCCGGGACACCGAATAGCAATCAGCCCCAGCATTTT.